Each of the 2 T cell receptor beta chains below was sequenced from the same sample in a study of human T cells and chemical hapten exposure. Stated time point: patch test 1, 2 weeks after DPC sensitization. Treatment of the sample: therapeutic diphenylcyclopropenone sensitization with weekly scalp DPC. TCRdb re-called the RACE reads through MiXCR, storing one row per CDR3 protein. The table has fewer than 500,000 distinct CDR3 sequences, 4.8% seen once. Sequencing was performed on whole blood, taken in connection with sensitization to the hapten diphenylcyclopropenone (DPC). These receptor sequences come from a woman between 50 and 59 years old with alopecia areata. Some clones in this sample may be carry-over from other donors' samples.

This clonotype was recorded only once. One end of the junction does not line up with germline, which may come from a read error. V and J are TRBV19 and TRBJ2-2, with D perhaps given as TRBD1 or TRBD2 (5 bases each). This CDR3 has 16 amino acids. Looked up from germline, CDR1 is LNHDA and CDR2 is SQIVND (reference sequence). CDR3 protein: CASSMGPAANTGKLFF. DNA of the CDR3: TGTGCCAGTAGTATGGGGCCGGCCGCTAACACCGGGAAGCTGTTTTTT.

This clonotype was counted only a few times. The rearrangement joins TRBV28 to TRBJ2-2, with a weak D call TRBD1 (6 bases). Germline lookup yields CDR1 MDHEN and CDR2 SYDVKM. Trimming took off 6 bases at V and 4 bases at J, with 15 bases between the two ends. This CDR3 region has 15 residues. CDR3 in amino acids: CASSDTGRRTGELFF. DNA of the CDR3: TGTGCCAGCAGCGATACAGGGCGGCGCACCGGGGAGCTGTTTTTT.